Only a few counts were recorded for the clone carrying this T cell receptor beta chain. What it recognizes is unknown. It was patients with CD8+CD57+ cell expansion by flow cytometry who were chosen for sequencing. Receipt of therapy had not occurred in any patient by the time of blood sampling. Trimming pared 3 bases from V and 1 base from J, leaving 15 bases between. This CDR3 is built from 16 residues. This record belongs to a study of CD8+CD57+ T cells in acquired aplastic anemia. For the study at large: An average of 3.2 ug of DNA was obtained from sorted CD4+ and CD8+ cells. Study conclusions and caveats: Patients and controls shared twenty-nine CD8+ CDR3 sequences, highly expressed in patients.

Profiles of TCR beta VDJ and CDR3 were generated from a genomic DNA template. TCRdb re-derived calls from the reads in MiXCR, one entry per CDR3 protein. The sample has 150,000 to 200,000 distinct CDR3 sequences, approximately 51% seen once. The chain links TRBV12-3 or TRBV12-4 to TRBJ1-1; TRBD1 might be the D (5 bases). This receptor was identified in a human donor with aplastic anemia. Sample: sorted CD4+, CD8+, or CD8+CD57+ T cells (not recorded which) from PBMCs. The CDR3 reads CASSFWDLEGNTEAFF. The CDR3 region has the DNA TGTGCCAGCAGTTTTTGGGACCTAGAGGGGAACACTGAAGCTTTCTTT.